These T cell receptor beta chains were read from a single sample in a study of cytomegalovirus exposure and HLA in healthy donors. TCRdb's copy holds only in-frame clones and misses some; the assay was immunoSEQ multiplex PCR. The sample lists about 150,000 clones; approximately 79% were seen once. The sequenced sample consisted of PBMCs. The receptors here all came from a woman in her twenties or thirties in good health and CMV-seronegative. CDR3s include the opening cysteine and the closing phenylalanine or tryptophan. Each record gives: J gene, D gene, V gene, clone size, CDR3 DNA, CDR3 protein. The D gene is left open where the match is weak. Clone size is shown for a subset of rows, as once, few, many or a class of expanded clone.

>TRBJ2-7|.|TRBV6-6|.
TGTGCCAGCAGCCGCGGAACCTCCTACGAGCAGTACTTC
CASSRGTSYEQYF
>TRBJ2-1|.|TRBV5-1|.
TGCGCCAGCAGCTTGGGAAGTGGAGCGACTGAGCAGTTCTTC
CASSLGSGATEQFF
>TRBJ1-6|TRBD1|TRBV28|.
TGTGCCAGCCGGTCAGGGGGGAATTCACCCCTCCACTTT
CASRSGGNSPLHF
>TRBJ1-2|TRBD1|TRBV5-1|.
TGCGCCAGCAGTAAACAGGGGCAGGATGGCTACACCTTC
CASSKQGQDGYTF
>TRBJ2-1|.|TRBV9|.
TGTGCCAGCAGCGTAGAGGGGATTACTTTTAATGAGCAGTTCTTC
CASSVEGITFNEQFF
>TRBJ2-7|TRBD2|TRBV7-9|.
TGTGCCAGCAGCATAAAGACTAGCGGGGGGGACCTCTACGAGCAGTACTTC
CASSIKTSGGDLYEQYF
>TRBJ1-1|.|TRBV27|.
TGTGCCAGCAGTTTAGGATCGACAGCCCCTCCGAACACTGAAGCTTTCTTT
CASSLGSTAPPNTEAFF
>TRBJ2-2|TRBD2|TRBV4-2|.
TGTGCCAGCGGGGGACTAGCGGTGAACACCGGGGAGCTGTTTTTT
CASGGLAVNTGELFF
>TRBJ1-1|TRBD1|TRBV18|.
TGTGCCAGCTCACCACTTGCGACAGGGGGTACTGAAGCTTTCTTT
CASSPLATGGTEAFF
>TRBJ2-7|TRBD1|TRBV11-3|.
TGTGCCAGCAGCTTATCACAGGGGGCGAAAGAGCAGTACTTC
CASSLSQGAKEQYF
>TRBJ2-5|TRBD2|TRBV11-2|.
TGTGCCAGCAGCTTAGAGGTTAGCGGGGGGACGAAGACCCAGTACTTC
CASSLEVSGGTKTQYF
>TRBJ1-4|.|TRBV4-1|few
TGCGCCAGCAGCCAAGATGGGGGGTTTGTGATCGAAAAACTGTTTTTT
CASSQDGGFVIEKLFF
>TRBJ1-1|.|TRBV18|.
TGTGCCAGCTCACCAAAGCCGAACACTGAAGCTTTCTTT
CASSPKPNTEAFF
>TRBJ2-7|.|TRBV5-6|.
TGTGCCAGCAGCCCACAACCGGGATCTTCCTACGAGCAGTACTTC
CASSPQPGSSYEQYF
>TRBJ2-7|.|TRBV5-4|.
TGTGCCAGCAGCTTTGACAGGTACGAGCAGTACTTC
CASSFDRYEQYF
>TRBJ2-3|TRBD2|TRBV5-4|few
TGTGCCAGCAGCTTGTGGGGGGGAAGCACAGATACGCAGTATTTT
CASSLWGGSTDTQYF
>TRBJ1-1|TRBD1|TRBV7-9|.
TGTGCCAGCAGCTCCGACAGGGATGGGCGATACAACACTGAAGCTTTCTTT
CASSSDRDGRYNTEAFF
>TRBJ1-2|.|TRBV13|.
TGTGCCAGCAGCTTAAGGGGGATTCATGGCTACACCTTC
CASSLRGIHGYTF
>TRBJ2-2|TRBD1|TRBV27|.
TGTGCCAGCAGTGATATGGGGACAGGGATCGCCGGGGAGCTGTTTTTT
CASSDMGTGIAGELFF
>TRBJ2-7|TRBD1|TRBV11-2|.
TGTGCCAGCAGCTTGACAGGGGGGGATTCAGCCGAGCAGTACTTC
CASSLTGGDSAEQYF
>TRBJ1-1|TRBD1|TRBV30|.
TGTGCCTGGAGGCTTACAGGGGTGATAAACACTGAAGCTTTCTTT
CAWRLTGVINTEAFF
>TRBJ1-2|.|TRBV6-1|once
TGTGCCAGCAGTGAGGATTGGGGCAGGACCTATGGCTACACCTTC
CASSEDWGRTYGYTF
>TRBJ1-2|.|TRBV6-1|.
TGTGCCAACACTCCTTTAGGGGGAATGGGCTACACCTTC
CANTPLGGMGYTF
>TRBJ2-1|TRBD1|TRBV4-1|.
TGCGCCAGCAGCCAAGGGGACAGGGGAAGGAACAATGAGCAGTTCTTC
CASSQGDRGRNNEQFF
>TRBJ2-3|TRBD2|TRBV4-3|.
TGCGCCAGCAGCCAAGATTCGGTGGGGGGGACTCAAACGCAGTATTTT
CASSQDSVGGTQTQYF
>TRBJ1-2|TRBD1|TRBV6-5|.
TGTGCCAGCAGTTACGGACAGGGACAAAACTATGGCTACACCTTC
CASSYGQGQNYGYTF